This TCR beta chain appears in the sequencing data of a study of blood T cell repertoires in COVID-19. At the level of the study: Acute and convalescent COVID-19 specimens originated in the United States, Italy and Spain. Sample material is recorded as cDNA or gDNA derived from T cells, B-cell-depleted T cells, or PBMCs.

The CDR3 covers 17 residues. The ends were cut back, 6 bases at V and 5 bases at J, with 20 bases in the middle. The germline V gene encodes CDR1 LNHDA and CDR2 SQIVND (reference sequence). Methods used by the authors: Reference gene primer amplification gave estimated nucleated cell counts. Data came from immunoSEQ multiplex PCR; TCRdb stores just in-frame clones and leaves some out. Clone size and the V and J calls come from that table; the DNA yielded D and trimming. The data hold approximately 220,000 clones, with roughly 80% observed a single time. The chain links TRBV19 to TRBJ1-6, with D possibly TRBD1 on 6 matching bases. Sequencing input: peripheral blood. This TCR came from a woman older than 75 with acute or convalescent COVID-19. CDR3 bases: TGTGCCAGTAGCAAACTAAGGGACATGCGAAATAATTCACCCCTCCACTTT. Translated: CASSKLRDMRNNSPLHF.